Listed below are T cell receptor beta chains from one sample, sequenced in a study of blood T cell repertoires in COVID-19. The protocol was immunoSEQ multiplex PCR, while the TCRdb copy is restricted to in-frame clones and leaves out a portion. The sample shows around 500,000 clones, approximately 90% of them seen only once. Input material: PBMCs or T cells enriched from blood (not recorded which). All receptors come from a woman aged 55-70 years who had recovered from COVID-19. Each CDR3 is given with its conserved first and last residue. D genes are given only for firm matches. Size is stated for part of the rows, as once, few or many counts, or as a class when the clone is expanded.

clone size	J gene	CDR3 length	V gene	D gene	CDR3 DNA	CDR3 protein
NA	TRBJ1-6	14	TRBV19	NA	TGTGCCAGTAGTATAGCAGGGATGGTTTCACCCCTCCACTTT	CASSIAGMVSPLHF
NA	TRBJ2-7	15	TRBV9	TRBD1	TGTGCCAGCAGCGCCACCGGGACAGGGGGATACGAGCAGTACTTC	CASSATGTGGYEQYF
once	TRBJ2-1	15	TRBV7-8	TRBD2	TGTGCCAGTACCCGTGAGTGGGGGGGGAGTAATGAGCAGTTCTTC	CASTREWGGSNEQFF
NA	TRBJ1-4	18	TRBV18	TRBD1	TGTGCCAGCTCACCGGTGAACCAGGGGGTCAGAACTAATGAAAAACTGTTTTTT	CASSPVNQGVRTNEKLFF
NA	TRBJ1-1	11	TRBV5-1	NA	TGCGCCAGCAGCATTGGAGGGGAAGCTTTCTTT	CASSIGGEAFF
NA	TRBJ1-6	18	TRBV3-1/TRBV3-2	NA	TGTGCCAGCAGCCAAGGGTTTGGGGGGGGAGATTTTGGGTCACCCCTCCACTTT	CASSQGFGGGDFGSPLHF
many	TRBJ2-3	15	TRBV5-1	TRBD2	TGCGCCAGCAGCCCGGGACTAGGGCTCTCGGATACGCAGTATTTT	CASSPGLGLSDTQYF
NA	TRBJ2-3	16	TRBV7-6	TRBD2	TGTGCCAGCAATACCCCCTGGACTAGCGGGGGAGATACGCAGTATTTT	CASNTPWTSGGDTQYF
NA	TRBJ1-1	13	TRBV2	NA	TGTGCCAGCAGGGACAGTTTGGACACTGAAGCTTTCTTT	CASRDSLDTEAFF
NA	TRBJ1-2	16	TRBV12-5	TRBD1	TGTGCTAGTGGTTTGGTACAGGGACAGGGCCCTTCTGGCTACACCTTC	CASGLVQGQGPSGYTF
once	TRBJ1-1	15	TRBV7-2	NA	TGTGCCAGCAGCTTAGGGGGGACACGAAACACTGAAGCTTTCTTT	CASSLGGTRNTEAFF
NA	TRBJ2-3	20	TRBV10-1	TRBD2	TGCGCCGGATCGTGGACTAGCGGGGGGCCTACCTATTCCGGTTTGGATACGCAGTATTTT	CAGSWTSGGPTYSGLDTQYF
NA	TRBJ1-1	13	TRBV24-1	NA	TGTGCCACCAGTGACAGGTCGAACACTGAAGCTTTCTTT	CATSDRSNTEAFF
NA	TRBJ2-1	14	TRBV18	NA	TGTGCCAGCTCACCGGGGCTGTCCTACAATGAGCAGTTCTTC	CASSPGLSYNEQFF
NA	TRBJ2-2	15	TRBV2	TRBD2	TGTGCCAGCAGCCCGACTAGCGGGAGTACCGGGGAGCTGTTTTTT	CASSPTSGSTGELFF
NA	TRBJ1-6	12	TRBV2	NA	TGTGCCAGCAGAGGCAGGGGTACACCCCTCCACTTT	CASRGRGTPLHF
NA	TRBJ1-5	14	TRBV4-1	NA	TGCGCCAGCAGCCAACTCAGGGATGATCAGCCCCAGCATTTT	CASSQLRDDQPQHF
NA	TRBJ1-5	16	TRBV4-1	NA	TGCGCCAGCAGCCAAGTTGGACTGGGAAGCAATCAGCCCCAGCATTTT	CASSQVGLGSNQPQHF
NA	TRBJ2-6	18	TRBV7-9	NA	TGTGCCAGCAGCTTATATACGAGCTTCGCGCGAAGGGCCAACGTCCTGACTTTC	CASSLYTSFARRANVLTF
NA	TRBJ1-5	17	TRBV11-2	TRBD1	TGTGCCAGCAGCCCAAGGACAGGAGGTGACGGGAATCAGCCCCAGCATTTT	CASSPRTGGDGNQPQHF
NA	TRBJ1-6	17	TRBV10-3	TRBD1	TGTGCCATCAGTTTCCAAGGGCAGGGGGTATCTAATTCACCCCTCCACTTT	CAISFQGQGVSNSPLHF
NA	TRBJ2-2	15	TRBV5-1	NA	TGCGCCAGCAGCTTGGAGACAGCCAACACCGGGGAGCTGTTTTTT	CASSLETANTGELFF
NA	TRBJ1-1	13	TRBV4-1	NA	TGCGCCAGCAGCCCCGTCGGGGGTGGGGAAGCTTTCTTT	CASSPVGGGEAFF
NA	TRBJ2-2	12	TRBV11-3	NA	TGTGCCAGCAGCCCGAGGTCCGGGGAGCTGTTTTTT	CASSPRSGELFF
NA	TRBJ1-1	13	TRBV10-2	NA	TGCGCCAGCAGTGTAGAAGGGGGAACTGAAGCTTTCTTT	CASSVEGGTEAFF
NA	TRBJ1-2	15	TRBV15	TRBD1	TGTGCCACCAGCATAGGACAGGGGGCTACCTATGGCTACACCTTC	CATSIGQGATYGYTF
NA	TRBJ1-5	12	TRBV19	NA	TGTGCCAGTAGTAGGACAGCCGAGCCCCAGCATTTT	CASSRTAEPQHF
NA	TRBJ2-1	15	TRBV5-6	TRBD1	TGTGCCAGCAGCTTGACAGGGGGGTCCTACAATGAGCAGTTCTTC	CASSLTGGSYNEQFF
NA	TRBJ2-7	17	TRBV14	TRBD2	TGTGCCAGCAGCCAACGGACTAGCGGGGGGACGCGCTACGAGCAGTACTTC	CASSQRTSGGTRYEQYF
NA	TRBJ1-2	13	TRBV28	TRBD1	TGTGCCAGCCAGACAGGGGGGCAGTATGGCTACACCTTC	CASQTGGQYGYTF
NA	TRBJ1-2	13	TRBV19	NA	TGTGCCAGTAGTCTGCGAAATTCGCATGGCTACACCTTC	CASSLRNSHGYTF
NA	TRBJ1-1	15	TRBV5-1	TRBD1	TGCGCCAGCAGCTTGGACGGGACAGGGGGCACTGAAGCTTTCTTT	CASSLDGTGGTEAFF
NA	TRBJ1-2	15	TRBV5-1	TRBD1	TGCGCCAGCAGGCACGCCGGGACAGACAACTATGGCTACACCTTC	CASRHAGTDNYGYTF
NA	TRBJ2-7	14	TRBV19	NA	TGTGCCAGTAGTATCGCGGGGGCCTCCTACGAGCAGTACTTC	CASSIAGASYEQYF
NA	TRBJ2-2	18	TRBV2	TRBD1	TGTGCCAGCAAGGGGGCGGACAGGGGGATTACCCACACCGGGGAGCTGTTTTTT	CASKGADRGITHTGELFF
once	TRBJ1-1	13	TRBV14	TRBD1	TGTGCCAGCTCGCGGACAGGGAACACTGAAGCTTTCTTT	CASSRTGNTEAFF
NA	TRBJ2-2	13	TRBV2	NA	TGTGCCAGCAGTGACTACCTAAACGGGGAGCTGTTTTTT	CASSDYLNGELFF
few	TRBJ2-7	13	TRBV9	NA	TGTGCCAGCAGCGTAGCTCCCCCCTACGAGCAGTACTTC	CASSVAPPYEQYF
NA	TRBJ2-7	13	TRBV5-6	NA	TGTGCCAGCAGCTTCACAGGGACCCCCGAGCAGTACTTC	CASSFTGTPEQYF
NA	TRBJ1-5	13	TRBV29-1	NA	TGCAGCGTGGTGCTAGGGGGTGATCAGCCCCAGCATTTT	CSVVLGGDQPQHF
NA	TRBJ1-2	13	TRBV27	NA	TGTGCCAGCAAGGCCAGGGGATTAATGGGCTACACCTTC	CASKARGLMGYTF
NA	TRBJ1-4	18	TRBV5-1	NA	TGCGCCAGCAGTTCGGGACAAAGCTTAATGCCAACTAATGAAAAACTGTTTTTT	CASSSGQSLMPTNEKLFF
once	TRBJ2-1	18	TRBV19	TRBD2	TGTGCCAGTAGTACAGCCCGCCCCAGGCGGGGGGGAGTTAATGAGCAGTTCTTC	CASSTARPRRGGVNEQFF
NA	TRBJ2-1	14	TRBV18	TRBD2	TGTGCCAGCTCACGGACTAGCGTCTACAATGAGCAGTTCTTC	CASSRTSVYNEQFF
NA	TRBJ1-5	14	TRBV2	NA	TGTGCCAGCTGGGGGCGTCGGCAAAATCAGCCCCAGCATTTT	CASWGRRQNQPQHF
NA	TRBJ2-1	14	TRBV15	NA	TGTGCCACCAGCAGAGATCAGTGGAGAAATGAGCAGTTCTTC	CATSRDQWRNEQFF
NA	TRBJ1-5	13	TRBV6-5	NA	TGTGCCAGCAGTTACTCGTCTAATCAGCCCCAGCATTTT	CASSYSSNQPQHF
NA	TRBJ1-4	14	TRBV15	TRBD1	TGTGCCACCAAAAGGGGGACAGATAATGAAAAACTGTTTTTT	CATKRGTDNEKLFF
NA	TRBJ2-5	15	TRBV24-1	TRBD2	TGTGCCACCAGTGCCTTTAGCGGGGGGGCAGAGACCCAGTACTTC	CATSAFSGGAETQYF
NA	TRBJ1-6	15	TRBV9	TRBD1	TGTGCCAGCAGCGTAGAAGGACAGGGAGGATCACCCCTCCACTTT	CASSVEGQGGSPLHF
NA	TRBJ2-3	16	TRBV5-1	TRBD2	TGCGCCAGCACCAAACTCGCGGGGGTTAGCACAGATACGCAGTATTTT	CASTKLAGVSTDTQYF
NA	TRBJ2-3	16	TRBV3-1/TRBV3-2	TRBD1	TGTGCCAGCAGCCAGCGGACAGGGGGCATGACAGATACGCAGTATTTT	CASSQRTGGMTDTQYF
NA	TRBJ1-4	14	TRBV6-1	NA	TGTGCCAGCAGTGAACGGGGACTAGGGGGTCGACTGTTTTTT	CASSERGLGGRLFF
NA	TRBJ2-1	15	TRBV9	TRBD2	TGTGCCAGCAGCGTAGGGCGGGGGGGCTGGAATGAGCAGTTCTTC	CASSVGRGGWNEQFF
NA	TRBJ2-5	15	TRBV5-1	NA	TGCGCCAGCAGCTTGGTGTTTGGGAGCCTAGAGACCCAGTACTTC	CASSLVFGSLETQYF
NA	TRBJ1-6	13	TRBV2	NA	TGTGCCACCGAGGGCCAACGTAATTCACCCCTCCACTTT	CATEGQRNSPLHF
once	TRBJ1-5	17	TRBV21-1	NA	TGTGCCAGGTTTTCTCCGACAGGGTCCTATAGCAATCAGCCCCAGCATTTT	CARFSPTGSYSNQPQHF
NA	TRBJ2-3	14	TRBV5-1	TRBD2	TGCGCCAGCAGTACTGGGGGGGGCACAGATACGCAGTATTTT	CASSTGGGTDTQYF
NA	TRBJ2-2	16	TRBV4-1	NA	TGCGCCAGCAGCCAAGATCTGGCAGGGTACATCGGGGAGCTGTTTTTT	CASSQDLAGYIGELFF